This T cell receptor (beta chain) is from a study of CD8 T cells in Susac syndrome (dated by TCRdb to about 2019). For the wider study: Of the Susac syndrome patients who were sequenced, eight or nine were in clinical remission while about 6 had clinically active disease. The study used repertoire sequencing to test whether antigen drove CD8+ T cell activation and differentiation in Susac syndrome. At blood withdrawal, Susac syndrome patients were therapy-naive, treated with corticosteroids (with IVIg additionally given to some), or treated with IVIg alone.

CDR1 and CDR2, per the germline V gene, are LGHNA and YNFKEQ. Its CDR3 holds 16 amino acids, cysteine through phenylalanine. Solely the CDR3 DNA is kept, with 48 bases framed from the first base. V and J lose 0 bases and 2 bases, and a span of 11 bases separates them. A word on this clonotype: This receptor's antigen is unknown. Per-nucleotide qualities are absent, and no much larger clonotype sits a single base away.

RNA was extracted using the RNeasy kit, and about 0.45 to 1 ug of the RNA was reverse transcribed with random hexamers. The immunoSEQ multiplex PCR assay, which covers 54 Vbeta and 13 Jbeta segments, was used to amplify TCR beta CDR3 regions. Bias from PCR amplification was corrected by using a synthetic template baseline for primer optimization and for computational correction. Processing in the source paper ran as follows. Reads were annotated to V, D and J genes per IMGT and analyzed with immunoSEQ Analyzer, keeping only productive sequences. Clonality was calculated as one minus the Shannon entropy normalized by log2 of the number of productive unique sequences. Public and private clones were assessed among the 100 most prevalent clones of each patient and control. Clones were defined as Susac-specific if absent from the healthy and MS cohorts, from over a thousand published viral clones and from other ImmuneACCESS disease sequences. The public reads were run again by TCRdb, first through fastp at Q25 and then through MiXCR, and only productive beta chains were kept. Every entry covers one CDR3 protein and lists the most common genes and DNA from its rows. TCRdb, not the authors, supplied the V and J calls. This sample is represented by 160,000 or so distinct CDR3 sequences; approximately 94% of them were singletons. The ten top clones hold approximately 0.11% of the sample.

High-throughput TCR beta sequencing profiled peripheral blood CD8+ and CD4+ T cells from healthy donors, Susac syndrome patients and multiple sclerosis patients. The Susac syndrome patients fulfilled recently defined diagnostic criteria for either definite or probable disease. Bulk CD8+ and CD4+ T cells were purified magnetically by negative isolation, whereas CD8+ TEMRA cells were enriched by FACS. Blood was drawn into EDTA tubes, processed within 24 hours, and PBMCs were isolated by density gradient centrifugation. PBMCs intended for TCR sequencing were cryopreserved in liquid nitrogen and were subsequently thawed in a 37 degrees C water bath. Purity of sorted or isolated CD4+, CD8+ and CD8+ TEMRA cells was at least 90%. What the research found in general, with its limitations: In patients with Susac syndrome, the CD4+ T cell repertoire showed no detectable clonal expansion. The number of individuals in the TCR sequencing and HLA analysis was acknowledged as relatively small.

The sequence derives from a human donor with Susac syndrome. In this chain, TRBV4-2 is recombined with TRBJ1-3, with no reliable assignment of the D segment. The sequencing sample was made of CD4+ T cells from PBMCs. The nucleotides read TGTGCCAGCAGCCAAGATTGGGCGATACCTGGAAACACCATATATTTT. Translated, it reads CASSQDWAIPGNTIYF.